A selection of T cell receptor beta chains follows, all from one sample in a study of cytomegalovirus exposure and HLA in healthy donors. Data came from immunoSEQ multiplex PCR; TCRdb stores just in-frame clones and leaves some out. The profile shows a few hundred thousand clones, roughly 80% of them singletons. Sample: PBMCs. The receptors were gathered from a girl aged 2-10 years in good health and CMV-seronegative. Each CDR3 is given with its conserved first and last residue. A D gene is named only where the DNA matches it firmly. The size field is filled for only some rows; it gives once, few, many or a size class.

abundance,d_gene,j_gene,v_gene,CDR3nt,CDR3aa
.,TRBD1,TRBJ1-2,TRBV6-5,TGTGCCAGCAGGGAACGAGGGACAGCCTATGGCTACACCTTC,CASRERGTAYGYTF
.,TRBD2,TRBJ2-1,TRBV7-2,TGTGCCAGCAGCTTAGACGGACTAGCGGACTACAATGAGCAGTTCTTC,CASSLDGLADYNEQFF
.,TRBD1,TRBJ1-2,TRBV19,TGTGCCAGTAGTATATACAGGGGCGGAGATGGCTACACCTTC,CASSIYRGGDGYTF
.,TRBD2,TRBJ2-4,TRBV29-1,TGCAGCGTTGAATTCCTAGCGGGGGGGGACATTCAGTACTTC,CSVEFLAGGDIQYF
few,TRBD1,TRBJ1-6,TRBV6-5,TGTGCCAGCAGGCCCCCCGGACAGGGTATTTCACCCCTCCACTTT,CASRPPGQGISPLHF
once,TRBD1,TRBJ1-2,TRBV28,TGTGCCAGCAGTTACTCGGGGACAGCGAGAAACTATGGCTACACCTTC,CASSYSGTARNYGYTF
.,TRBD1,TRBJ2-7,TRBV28,TGTGCCAGCAGCCCTCCCGGGGACAGGACCACCTACGAGCAGTACTTC,CASSPPGDRTTYEQYF
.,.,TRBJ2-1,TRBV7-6,TGTGCCAGCAGCCCTGATGGGGGGTTAAGCTCCTACAATGAGCAGTTCTTC,CASSPDGGLSSYNEQFF
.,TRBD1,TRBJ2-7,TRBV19,TGTGCCAGTAGTACGGGGACAGAAATGGCCTACGAGCAGTACTTC,CASSTGTEMAYEQYF
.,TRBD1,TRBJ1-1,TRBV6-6,TGTGCCAGCAGTTACGCCAGGGGGCGAAGGAACACTGAAGCTTTCTTT,CASSYARGRRNTEAFF
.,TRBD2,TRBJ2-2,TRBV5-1,TGCGCCAGCAGCCCCCGGGACTACTCCCCGAACACCGGGGAGCTGTTTTTT,CASSPRDYSPNTGELFF
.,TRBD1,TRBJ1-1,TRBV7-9,TGTGCCAGCAGCTTCGGGACAGGGGCAGTAGCTGAAGCTTTCTTT,CASSFGTGAVAEAFF
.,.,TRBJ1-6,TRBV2,TGTGCCACCTACGGGAGCTCCTATAATTCACCCCTCCACTTT,CATYGSSYNSPLHF
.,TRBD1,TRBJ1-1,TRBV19,TGTGCCAGTAGCCATACCGGACAGGGAAGAGCTTTCTTT,CASSHTGQGRAFF
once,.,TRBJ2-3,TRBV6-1,TGTGCCAGCAGTGAAATACGGTCGGGGGCAGATACGCAGTATTTT,CASSEIRSGADTQYF
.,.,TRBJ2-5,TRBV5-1,TGCGCCAGCAACCTGGGGGCGAGGAAGACCCAGTACTTC,CASNLGARKTQYF
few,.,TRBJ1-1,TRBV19,TGTGCCAGTAGTATACCCTCTCCGAAGGGAGACACTGAAGCTTTCTTT,CASSIPSPKGDTEAFF
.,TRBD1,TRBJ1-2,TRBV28,TGTGCCAGCAGTTTCGGACAGGGCAACTATGGCTACACCTTC,CASSFGQGNYGYTF
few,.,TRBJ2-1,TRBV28,TGTGCCAGCAGTTTATCTTGGGGGGATGAGCAGTTCTTC,CASSLSWGDEQFF
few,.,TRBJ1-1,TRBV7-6,TGTGCCAGCAGCCGAGGGTTCGCTGAAGCTTTCTTT,CASSRGFAEAFF
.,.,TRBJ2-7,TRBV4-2,TGTGCCAGCAGCCAGGACACGTCTGACGAGCAGTACTTC,CASSQDTSDEQYF
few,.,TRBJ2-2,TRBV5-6,TGTGCCAGCAGCTTGGGAGGGCCCGGGGAGCTGTTTTTT,CASSLGGPGELFF
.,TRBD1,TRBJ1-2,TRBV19,TGTGCCAGTAGTATAGCAACAGGGGGCCGTGGCTACACCTTC,CASSIATGGRGYTF
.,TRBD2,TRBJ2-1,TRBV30,TGTGCCTGGCGGGGTGGGACTAGCGGGAATGATGAGCAGTTCTTC,CAWRGGTSGNDEQFF
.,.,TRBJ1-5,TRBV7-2,TGTGCCAGCAGCTCCATTTCCGCGGGGGCAAGCAATCAGCCCCAGCATTTT,CASSSISAGASNQPQHF
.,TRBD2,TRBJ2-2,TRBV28,TGTGCCAGCAGTCGGCTAGCGGGCAACACCGGGGAGCTGTTTTTT,CASSRLAGNTGELFF
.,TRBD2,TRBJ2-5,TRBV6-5,TGTGCCAGCAGTTACGCGGGGACTAGCGGGGGGGAAAACTTC,CASSYAGTSGGENF
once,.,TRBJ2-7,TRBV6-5,TGTGCCAGCAGTTTGCGGGTCCCTACCTTAGACGAGCAGTACTTC,CASSLRVPTLDEQYF
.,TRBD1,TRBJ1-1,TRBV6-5,TGTGCCAGCAGTTACCGGACAGGGGCGTCTGAAGCTTTCTTT,CASSYRTGASEAFF
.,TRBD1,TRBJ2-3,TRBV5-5,TGTGCCAGCAGCGCCCGAATAAGGGGGCTTACTAGCACAGATACGCAGTATTTT,CASSARIRGLTSTDTQYF
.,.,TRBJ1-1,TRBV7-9,TGTGCCAGCAGCCGATCTGGGGGGACGGGCACTGAAGCTTTCTTT,CASSRSGGTGTEAFF
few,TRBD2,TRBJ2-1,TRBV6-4,TGTGCCAGCAGTGAGGGACTAGCGGGGGGGCCCCCCTACAATGAGCAGTTCTTC,CASSEGLAGGPPYNEQFF
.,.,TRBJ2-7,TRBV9,TGTGCCAGCAGCGGTAGGGAAGGGGTACTCTACGAGCAGTACTTC,CASSGREGVLYEQYF
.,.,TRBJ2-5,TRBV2,TGTGCCACCCTGGGGCCCCAAGAGACCCAGTACTTC,CATLGPQETQYF
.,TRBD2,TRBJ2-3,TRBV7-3,TGTGCCAGCAGCACGGGACTAGCGGGGGGATTTTACACAGATACGCAGTATTTT,CASSTGLAGGFYTDTQYF
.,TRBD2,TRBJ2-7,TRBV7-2,TGTGCCAGCAGCATACTAGCGGGTTCTTACGAGCAGTACTTC,CASSILAGSYEQYF
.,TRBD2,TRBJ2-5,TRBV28,TGTGCCAGCACTAGCGGGGGGAGACAAGAGACCCAGTACTTC,CASTSGGRQETQYF
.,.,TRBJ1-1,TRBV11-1,TGTGCCGCTAGAAGGGGTCATGCCGCTGAAGCTTTCTTT,CAARRGHAAEAFF
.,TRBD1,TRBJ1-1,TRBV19,TGTGCCAGTAGAGGACAGGGGGCCCCGAACACTGAAGCTTTCTTT,CASRGQGAPNTEAFF
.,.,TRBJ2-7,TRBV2,TGTGCCAGCAGTGAATGGGCGGGCAGGACCTACGAGCAGTACTTC,CASSEWAGRTYEQYF
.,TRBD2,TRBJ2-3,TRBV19,TGTGCCAGTAGTATAACCGGCGGGAGTTCAGATACGCAGTATTTT,CASSITGGSSDTQYF
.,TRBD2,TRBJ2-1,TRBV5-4,TGTGCCAGCAGAGGGGATAGCGGGAGTACCTACAATGAGCAGTTCTTC,CASRGDSGSTYNEQFF
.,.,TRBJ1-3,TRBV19,TGTGCCAGTAACGCTGACAGAAGAAACACCATATATTTT,CASNADRRNTIYF
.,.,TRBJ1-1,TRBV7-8,TGTGCTGTACACGCGAACACTGAAGCTTTCTTT,CAVHANTEAFF
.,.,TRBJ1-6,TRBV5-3,TGTGCCAGAAGCTTGGCGGGAATGGGGGGTTTGTGTATGAATTCACCCCTCCACTTT,CARSLAGMGGLCMNSPLHF
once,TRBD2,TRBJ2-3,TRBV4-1,TGCGCCAGCAGCCTAAGAGCGGGGCCCTCTAGCACAGATACGCAGTATTTT,CASSLRAGPSSTDTQYF
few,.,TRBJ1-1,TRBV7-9,TGTGCCAGCAGCCCTCGCACGGACCCCCAGGGAGGGCCGTATGAAGCTTTCTTT,CASSPRTDPQGGPYEAFF
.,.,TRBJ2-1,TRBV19,TGTGCCAGTAGTATTGGCGACTGGCGTGATGAGCAGTTCTTC,CASSIGDWRDEQFF
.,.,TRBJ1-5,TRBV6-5,TGTGCCAGCCGCGCGCGTGAAAATCAGCCCCAGCATTTT,CASRARENQPQHF